These 24 T cell receptor beta chains were sequenced from one sample in a study of T cells in Graves' hyperthyroidism and ophthalmopathy. Amplification yielded TCR beta CDR3 regions, with RNA transcripts as the source. RT-PCR in the first round (using the HTBI primer set) targeted the TCR CDR3. TCRdb reprocessed the multiplex PCR reads with MiXCR, giving one entry per CDR3 protein. This table has a few hundred thousand distinct CDR3 sequences, just over 45% appearing once. Sequenced: peripheral blood or thyroid tissue (not recorded which). These receptors were collected from an adult woman with Graves' disease, either hyperthyroidism or ophthalmopathy (not recorded which).

At least ten counts were recorded for this clonotype. The rearrangement uses TRBV12-3 or TRBV12-4 and TRBJ1-6; D remains ambiguous. Deletions cut 0 bases from V and 13 bases from J, with 13 bases between. The CDR3 contains 14 residues. CDR3 DNA: TGTGCCAGCAGTTTAGCAGCGGGGATAGCGCCCCTCCACTTT. Its protein is CASSLAAGIAPLHF.

This clonotype has a handful of counts. The chain recombines TRBV9 with TRBJ1-2, with D tentatively TRBD1 (5 bases). The V gene's germline CDR1 is SGDLS and CDR2 YYNGEE. The CDR3 contains 14 residues. V lost 0 bases, J lost 3 bases, and 9 bases lay in between. CDR3 coding DNA: TGTGCCAGCAGCGTAGGGGGGACGGACTATGGCTACACCTTC. Residues: CASSVGGTDYGYTF.

This chain connects TRBV7-2 to TRBJ1-2, with TRBD1 identical over 7 bases. This CDR3 region has 15 residues. V lost 5 bases and J lost 4; bases outside the gene matches: 10. Germline CDR1 and CDR2: SGHTA and FQGNSA. The CDR3 sequence is CASSVRDSTTYGYTF. In DNA form, the CDR3 reads TGTGCCAGCAGCGTCCGGGACAGCACAACCTATGGCTACACCTTC.

This clonotype came up once. At one end the junction does not follow the germline gene, possibly because of a read error. This chain joins TRBV12-3 or TRBV12-4 and TRBJ2-7, with unresolved D. The CDR3 sequence is 11 residues long. This CDR3 is CAGSFLGEQYF. In nucleotides, the CDR3 is TGTGCCGGCAGTTTCCTAGGCGAGCAGTACTTC.

J is TRBJ1-6 and V is TRBV10-3, with a possible D match to TRBD1 (5 bases). The V gene lost 4 bases and the J gene lost 4 bases, with 14 bases spanning the gap. This CDR3 contains 16 residues. Germline loops: CDR1 ENHRY, CDR2 SYGVKD. DNA for the CDR3: TGTGCCATCAGTGTGGGGGGACGGACTTATAATTCACCCCTCCACTTT. Residues: CAISVGGRTYNSPLHF.

This clonotype was seen a single time. A much larger clone sits a single nucleotide away, making a read error possible. V usage is TRBV10-3 and J usage is TRBJ1-2; D gene unclear. CDR3 length equals 16 residues. V was cut by 5 bases and J by 4 bases, with 20 bases left in between. Germline CDR1 ENHRY, CDR2 SYGVKD. The CDR3 here is CAISYVGSDPFYGYTF. The CDR3 region has the DNA TGTGCCATCAGTTACGTCGGATCCGACCCCTTCTATGGCTACACCTTC.

This clonotype was counted many times. The chain has TRBV2 and TRBJ2-7, with D perhaps being TRBD1 or TRBD2 (5 bases each). There are 15 residues in the CDR3. Germline V gene data show CDR1 as SNHLY and CDR2 as FYNNEI. V lost 4 bases and J lost 2, with 15 bases in between. The CDR3 loop reads CASSGDGVLTYEQYF. The DNA for the CDR3 is TGTGCCAGCAGTGGGGACGGAGTCCTGACCTACGAGCAGTACTTC.

The rearrangement links TRBV2 to TRBJ1-5, with D possibly being TRBD1 (6 bases). From germline, CDR1 is SNHLY and CDR2 FYNNEI. CDR3 length equals 15 residues. V was pared by 7 bases and J by 0 bases, with 13 bases between. The CDR3 region has the DNA TGTGCCAGCACCGCCGGGACACCTAGCAATCAGCCCCAGCATTTT. Residues: CASTAGTPSNQPQHF.

This clonotype was observed a handful of times. A much larger clone sits a single nucleotide away, making a read error possible. V gene TRBV9 combines with J gene TRBJ2-3, with D maybe TRBD1 (5 bases). The CDR3 runs to 13 residues. CDR1 SGDLS and CDR2 YYNGEE come from the germline V gene. The CDR3 DNA follows: TGTGCCAGCGGCGTAGGGGGCACAGATACGCAGTATTTT. Protein product: CASGVGGTDTQYF.

Concerning this clonotype: Possible read error: a much larger clone is one base away. This chain joins TRBV29-1 and TRBJ1-2, with D unclear. The V and J ends lost 0 bases and 5 bases respectively, with 1 base between them. CDR3 size: 10 residues. From germline, CDR1 is SQVTM and CDR2 ANQGSEA. CDR3 sequence: CSVEEYGYTF. In nucleotides, the CDR3 is TGCAGCGTTGAAGAGTATGGCTACACCTTC. Using reference TRBV29-1 and TRBJ1-2 for the parts outside the CDR3, the full variable domain is SAVISQKPSRDICQRGTSLTIQCQVDSQVTMMFWYRQQPGQSLTLIATANQGSEATYESGFVIDKFPISRPNLTFSTLTVSNMSPEDSSIYLCSVEEYGYTFGSGTRLTVV.

The gene calls are TRBV10-3 and TRBJ1-2; TRBD1 matches 8 bases. Germline CDR1 is ENHRY and CDR2 is SYGVKD. The CDR3 length is 12 residues. The CDR3 DNA reads as TGTGCTAGGGAGGACAGGGACTATGGCTACACCTTC. It translates to CAREDRDYGYTF.

The rearrangement uses TRBV9 and TRBJ2-5, with 7 bases that match TRBD1. CDR3 size: 15 residues. Germline V lookup: CDR1 SGDLS, CDR2 YYNGEE. V lost 2 bases to trimming and J lost 5 bases; unmatched junction nucleotides: 9. In nucleotides, the CDR3 is TGTGCCAGCAGCGTTAGCTGGGACAGCCAGGAGACCCAGTACTTC. It is translated as CASSVSWDSQETQYF.

As for this clonotype: Without the conserved terminal phenylalanine or tryptophan, this CDR3 likely stems from a read error. V and J are TRBV10-3 and TRBJ2-6, with D possibly called TRBD1 or TRBD2 (5 bases each). This CDR3 has 16 residues. V lost 2 bases, J lost 1 base, and 9 bases lay in between. Germline assignment: CDR1 ENHRY and CDR2 SYGVKD. The chain's CDR3 is CAISEEGMSGANVLTV. The CDR3 DNA follows: TGTGCCATCAGTGAGGAGGGGATGTCTGGGGCCAACGTCCTGACTGTC.

Only one count was recorded for this clonotype. The chain combines TRBV29-1 with TRBJ1-1, with D perhaps TRBD1 (5 bases). Trimming removed 0 bases at V and 4 bases at J, with 12 bases between. The germline CDR1 and CDR2 sequences are SQVTM and ANQGSEA. The CDR3 has 14 amino acids. The CDR3 DNA is TGCAGCGTTGAAGATCCGGGGCAGAGCACTGAAGCTTTCTTT. This translates into CSVEDPGQSTEAFF.

This clonotype was detected a few times. The chain couples TRBV7-9 to TRBJ2-1; D may match TRBD1 or TRBD2 (5 bases each). This CDR3 has 15 amino acids. Trimming cost V 5 bases and J 5 bases, with 16 bases left between them. Per the germline V gene, CDR1 is SEHNR and CDR2 is FQNEAQ (reference sequence). Here the CDR3 DNA reads TGTGCCAGCAGCCAGGGACCGAGAACTGACAATGAGCAGTTCTTC. Amino acid sequence: CASSQGPRTDNEQFF.

The chain joins TRBV11-2 to TRBJ1-1; D gene uncertain. The V gene's germline CDR1 is SGHAT and CDR2 FQNNGV. This CDR3 has 15 residues. The germline V and J ends were trimmed by 6 bases and 5 bases, with 19 bases remaining between them. CDR3 sequence: CASSLLTIPLTEAFF. The DNA for the CDR3 is TGTGCCAGCAGTCTTCTGACCATCCCTTTGACTGAAGCTTTCTTT.

The CDR3 region is CASSARRGGGYTF. The CDR3, as DNA: TGTGCCAGCAGCGCCCGCCGGGGCGGCGGCTACACCTTC. The chain uses TRBV7-2 and TRBJ1-2; TRBD1 might be the D (5 bases). V was trimmed by 5 bases and J by 8 bases, leaving 15 bases between them. Germline CDR1 is SGHTA and CDR2 is FQGNSA. This CDR3 spans 13 amino acids.

This clonotype occurred many times. The rearrangement uses TRBV20-1 and TRBJ2-7; 7 positions agree with TRBD2. V trimming: 7 bases; J trimming: 6 bases; junction bases outside the gene matches: 6. The CDR3 has 11 amino acids. The germline CDR1 and CDR2 sequences are DFQATT and SNEGSKA (reference sequence). The CDR3 reads CSVGGGAEQYF. The CDR3 coding sequence is TGCAGTGTCGGGGGAGGGGCCGAGCAGTACTTC.

The chain is built from TRBV2 and TRBJ1-5; 8 positions match TRBD1. J gave up 14 bases and V 6 bases, and 12 bases lay outside the gene matches. The CDR3 is made up of 13 amino acids. Looked up from germline, CDR1 is SNHLY and CDR2 is FYNNEI. Here the CDR3 DNA reads TGTGCCAGCAGCAGGGGGCTCGGAGGCTACGAGCATTTT. Protein sequence: CASSRGLGGYEHF.

This clonotype was seen ten or more times. The chain uses TRBV7-9 and TRBJ2-5; 10 bases line up with TRBD1. CDR1 and CDR2 from the germline V gene are SEHNR and FQNEAQ (reference sequence). This CDR3 has 14 amino acids. The V segment lost 3 bases and the J segment 3 bases; nucleotides outside the gene matches: 1. The CDR3 loop is CASSFGQGEETQYF. The CDR3 DNA reads TGTGCCAGCAGCTTTGGACAGGGGGAAGAGACCCAGTACTTC.

At least ten counts were recorded for this clonotype. The chain recombines TRBV15 with TRBJ2-7; TRBD1 matches 10 bases. Looked up from germline, CDR1 is LNHNV and CDR2 is YYDKDF (reference sequence). The CDR3 consists of 15 residues. With 2 bases clipped from V and 3 bases from J, the junction kept 4 bases outside the gene matches. CDR3 DNA sequence: TGTGCCACCAGCAGACTAAGGGACAGGGGCTACGAGCAGTACTTC. It yields the protein CATSRLRDRGYEQYF. Based on the CDR3 plus reference TRBV15 and TRBJ2-7, the full variable domain is DAMVIQNPRYQVTQFGKPVTLSCSQTLNHNVMYWYQQKSSQAPKLLFHYYDKDFNNEADTPDNFQSRRPNTSFCFLDIRSPGLGDTAMYLCATSRLRDRGYEQYFGPGTRLTVT.

This clonotype was found many times. The chain couples TRBV7-9 to TRBJ2-7; tentative D call: TRBD1 (6 bases). CDR3 length equals 14 residues. Germline CDR1 and CDR2: SEHNR and FQNEAQ (reference sequence). V lost 1 base and J lost 3, with 10 bases in between. The CDR3 protein is CASSLDGTLYEQYF. The CDR3 DNA reads TGTGCCAGCAGCTTAGATGGGACACTCTACGAGCAGTACTTC.

At least ten counts were recorded for this clonotype. The rearrangement uses TRBV12-3 or TRBV12-4 and TRBJ1-2; a weak D match, TRBD1 (5 bases). The CDR3 has 14 residues. V was cut by 1 base and J by 4 bases, with 10 bases left in between. CDR3 in amino acids: CASSLGGGAYGYTF. As DNA, the CDR3 is TGTGCCAGCAGTTTAGGTGGGGGAGCCTATGGCTACACCTTC.

This chain links TRBV20-1 with TRBJ2-5; D may be TRBD2 (5 bases). V lost 1 base and J 9 bases, leaving 21 bases between the germline ends. There are 15 residues in the CDR3. CDR1 and CDR2 (germline): DFQATT, SNEGSKA (reference sequence). The CDR3 region is CSARAEGNFNQPQYF. CDR3 in DNA: TGCAGTGCTAGAGCCGAGGGCAACTTCAATCAGCCCCAGTACTTC.